The 19 T cell receptor beta chains below were found in one sample sequenced in a study of Ad26.COV2.S vaccination and SARS-CoV-2 variants. This table comes from immunoSEQ multiplex PCR, and its TCRdb copy is limited to in-frame clones, with some not included. The sample shows about 180,000 clones, 87% of them seen only once. Sequenced here: peripheral blood, sampled after recovery from COVID-19. All receptors derive from a human donor who had recovered from COVID-19.

This sequence joins TRBV24-1 and TRBJ2-5, with unresolved D. CDR1 is KGHDR and CDR2 is SFDVKD in the germline V gene. V lost 6 bases and J lost 0, with 1 base in between. This CDR3 contains 11 residues. This CDR3 is CATSNQETQYF. Written as DNA, the CDR3 is TGTGCCACCAGTAACCAAGAGACCCAGTACTTC.

The V and J genes are TRBV6-5 and TRBJ1-6; D is undetermined. Deletions cut 8 bases from V and 5 bases from J, with 13 bases between. The CDR3 is 14 residues long. Germline CDR1 reads MNHEY; CDR2 reads SVGAGI. The CDR3 loop is CASRAPSNNSPLHF. DNA for the CDR3: TGTGCCAGCCGCGCGCCGAGCAATAATTCACCCCTCCACTTT.

CDR3 sequence reads: CASSFLLGGQSPLHF. CDR3 nucleotides: TGTGCCAGCAGTTTTTTACTCGGGGGGCAATCACCCCTCCACTTT. The V and J genes are TRBV27 and TRBJ1-6; maybe TRBD1 (6 bases). The germline V and J ends were trimmed by 3 bases and 10 bases, with 16 bases remaining between them. Germline V gene sequence: CDR1 MNHEY, CDR2 SMNVEV (reference sequence). This CDR3 is 15 amino acids long.

This sequence joins TRBV6-5 and TRBJ2-7; D is perhaps TRBD1 (6 bases). The CDR3 spans 14 residues. The germline CDR1 and CDR2 sequences are MNHEY and SVGAGI. The V end was cut by 6 bases, the J end by 1 base, with 13 bases between. The CDR3, as DNA: TGTGCCAGCAGAGGGGGTTCCCCATCCTACGAGCAGTACTTC. It translates to CASRGGSPSYEQYF.

The chain recombines TRBV7-8 with TRBJ2-5, with 8 positions matching TRBD2. This CDR3 is 17 amino acids long. With 0 bases clipped from V and 5 bases from J, the junction kept 11 bases outside the gene matches. Per the germline V gene, CDR1 is SGHVS and CDR2 is FQNEAQ. The CDR3 nucleotides read TGTGCCAGCAGCTTAGCCCTTACCGGGACTAGTGGGGAGACCCAGTACTTC. It is translated as CASSLALTGTSGETQYF.

The chain is built from TRBV29-1 and TRBJ1-1, with D unclear. Germline CDR1 is SQVTM and CDR2 is ANQGSEA. This CDR3 contains 14 residues. V lost 4 bases, J lost 0 bases, and 12 bases lay in between. In DNA form, the CDR3 reads TGCAGCGTTGTTGAATCCAATTTGAACACTGAAGCTTTCTTT. Translation: CSVVESNLNTEAFF.

V and J are TRBV7-3 and TRBJ2-3; D ambiguous. Per the germline V gene, CDR1 is SGHTA and CDR2 is FQGTGA. Trimming shortened V by 1 base and J by 5 bases, and 7 bases separated the two germline ends. This CDR3 is built from 13 residues. In DNA form, the CDR3 reads TGTGCCAGCAGCTTAATGGTAAAAGATACGCAGTATTTT. It yields the protein CASSLMVKDTQYF.

The chain is built from TRBV25-1 and TRBJ2-1; TRBD2 aligns across 8 bases. The V segment lost 7 bases and the J segment 6 bases; nucleotides outside the gene matches: 5. The CDR3 loop spans 13 amino acids. CDR1 and CDR2 (germline): MGHDK, SYGVNS. As DNA, the CDR3 is TGTGCCAGCAAGCGGGAGAGTCGCAATGAGCAGTTCTTC. Translated, it gives CASKRESRNEQFF.

The CDR3 bases are TGTGCCAGCATTGGACAGGGGGCGGCCAAAGAGACCCAGTACTTC. Amino acid sequence: CASIGQGAAKETQYF. The J gene is TRBJ2-5, the V gene TRBV27, with 11 bases that match TRBD1. The J segment lost 3 bases and the V segment lost 7 bases, leaving 7 bases of the junction unmatched. Per the germline V gene, CDR1 is MNHEY and CDR2 is SMNVEV (reference sequence). The CDR3 contains 15 residues.

CDR3 sequence (DNA): TGTGCCAGTAGTATTGGACCCTACAATGAGCAGTTCTTC. Translating gives CASSIGPYNEQFF. The chain is built from TRBV19 and TRBJ2-1; D remains ambiguous. V lost 3 bases to trimming and J lost 2 bases, with 5 bases between them. Per the germline V gene, CDR1 is LNHDA and CDR2 is SQIVND (reference sequence). This CDR3 is 13 amino acids long.

CDR3 bases: TGTGCCAGCAGCTTAGAGGCAAAAGAGGGTGGCTACACCTTC. Translating it yields CASSLEAKEGGYTF. The chain joins TRBV7-9 to TRBJ1-2, with no clear D. V was shortened by 1 base and J by 7 bases, with 13 bases between the two germline ends. Germline CDR1 SEHNR, CDR2 FQNEAQ (reference sequence). This CDR3 region has 14 residues.

CDR3 DNA: TGTGCCAGCAGCGCTTCAAGGGGTGCCACTGAAGCTTTCTTT. It specifies CASSASRGATEAFF. The rearrangement uses TRBV9 and TRBJ1-1, with a tentative D call TRBD1 (5 bases). V was trimmed by 3 bases and J by 4 bases, leaving 13 bases between them. Germline assignment: CDR1 SGDLS and CDR2 YYNGEE. The CDR3 consists of 14 residues.

The rearrangement links TRBV19 to TRBJ2-1, with TRBD1 matching 7 bases. Germline V gives CDR1 LNHDA, CDR2 SQIVND (reference sequence). The junction had 11 bases not matched to a gene; V was cut back by 5 bases and J by 7 bases. This CDR3 region has 15 residues. The CDR3 sequence is CASSPQGLSGNEQFF. The CDR3 coding sequence is TGTGCCAGTAGTCCACAGGGGCTCTCGGGAAATGAGCAGTTCTTC.

This clone has just one count. V gene TRBV5-6 combines with J gene TRBJ2-2; 10 positions agree with TRBD2. The junction had 10 bases not matched to a gene; V was cut back by 3 bases and J by 2 bases. Germline V lookup: CDR1 SGHDT, CDR2 YYEEEE. The CDR3 is 18 residues long. CDR3 sequence reads: CASSSFLLAGINTGELFF. CDR3 sequence (DNA): TGTGCCAGCAGCTCGTTCCTACTAGCGGGGATTAACACCGGGGAGCTGTTTTTT.

The chain recombines TRBV7-8 with TRBJ2-1; 13 nucleotides line up with TRBD2. Germline values: CDR1 SGHVS, CDR2 FQNEAQ. With 4 bases clipped from V and 9 bases from J, the junction kept 3 bases outside the gene matches. This CDR3 is built from 14 residues. CDR3 protein: CASSWTSGGGEQFF. The DNA for the CDR3 is TGTGCCAGCAGCTGGACTAGCGGGGGCGGTGAGCAGTTCTTC.

The chain has TRBV9 and TRBJ1-3, with 10 bases that match TRBD1. Per the germline V gene, CDR1 is SGDLS and CDR2 is YYNGEE. Trimming cost V 3 bases and J 4 bases; bases outside gene matches: 16. There are 19 residues in the CDR3. The DNA for the CDR3 is TGTGCCAGCAGCGAGGGAAGGGGACAGGGGAATTTTTTCGGAAACACCATATATTTT. Protein product: CASSEGRGQGNFFGNTIYF.

This clone has just one count. J is TRBJ1-4 and V is TRBV27; a possible D gene is TRBD1 (5 bases). The CDR3 consists of 14 residues. Germline loops: CDR1 MNHEY, CDR2 SMNVEV (reference sequence). Trimming cost V 1 base and J 6 bases, with 9 bases left between them. CDR3 residues: CASSLWGGDEKLFF. Written as DNA, the CDR3 is TGTGCCAGCAGTTTATGGGGGGGGGATGAAAAACTGTTTTTT.

This clone came up a few times. The gene calls are TRBV10-1 and TRBJ2-2; tentatively, D is TRBD2 (7 bases). The V end was cut by 8 bases, the J end by 4 bases, with 14 bases between. The length of the CDR3 is 14 residues. CDR1 and CDR2 (germline): WNHNN, SYGVQD (reference sequence). CDR3 sequence: CASALGGGTGELFF. The CDR3 DNA follows: TGCGCCAGCGCCCTGGGAGGGGGCACCGGGGAGCTGTTTTTT.

This clone was counted a single time. The V call is TRBV14, the J call TRBJ1-2; no firm D call. The length of the CDR3 is 12 residues. Trimming pared 8 bases from V and 2 bases from J, leaving 9 bases between. Per the germline V gene, CDR1 is SGHDN and CDR2 is FVKESK. In DNA form, the CDR3 reads TGTGCCAGCGCTGGAGAGAACTATGGCTACACCTTC. It encodes CASAGENYGYTF.